This T cell receptor beta chain was recorded in a study of blood T cell repertoires in COVID-19 (dated by TCRdb to the early 2020s). Broadly, across the study: Collaborator samples came from the United States, Italy and Spain and covered acute and convalescent phases of COVID-19. A de-identified subject ID, COVID-19 status, age in years and sex were almost always included in the sample metadata. The material from the prospective study consisted of cDNA or gDNA derived from T cells, B-cell-depleted T cells, or PBMCs. Where available, HLA class I and class II types were taken from metadata supplied by the sample provider and were not determined by assay-based typing. Samples were obtained from the ongoing ImmuneRACE study (first 160 participants) and from 1,000 to 1,500 subjects provided by 6 global collaborators. The repertoires were released in a freely available public database intended as a resource for research on the immune response to SARS-CoV-2. Deeply sampled blood TCRbeta repertoires from subjects exposed to, actively infected with, or recovered from COVID-19 were included in the dataset.

In the prospective study, participants were about 18 to 95 years old, resided in 24 geographic areas of the United States, and were enrolled through a virtual design. Cohort assignment in the prospective study relied on participant-reported clinical history from a screening survey and a study questionnaire. For ImmuneRACE Cohort 3, a participant was defined as recovered based on two consecutive negative NP/OP PCR tests, clearance by a healthcare professional, or resolution of symptoms. In the prospective study, whole blood, serum and a nasopharyngeal or oropharyngeal swab were collected from each participant by mobile phlebotomists. Participants in the prospective study had the option to provide additional blood draws and questionnaires over a roughly two-month period. Prospective study blood samples were shipped either frozen or at room temperature before DNA extraction. This clone was seen just once. The clone's antigen remains unknown. No much larger clonotype is one base removed from it; base qualities were not supplied.

TCRbeta CDR3 regions were amplified from genomic DNA by means of the immunoSEQ Assay, a bias-controlled multiplex PCR. In the source study's methods: Nucleated cell counts per sample were estimated from amplification of reference gene primers within the assay. Sequence reads were collapsed and filtered to measure the absolute abundance of every unique TCRbeta CDR3 rearrangement. For each sample, productive Simpson clonality was calculated as the square root of Simpson's diversity index over productive rearrangements. TCRdb carries this immuneACCESS record with in-frame sequences only. Its versions omit some clonotypes, under half of them owing to an unresolved V gene in the studies checked, with the rest unexplained. V, J and clone size were drawn from that table, and D and trimming were deduced from the DNA. Here the sample has some 330,000 clones; over 80% occur a single time. In total, the top ten clones hold less than 6% of the sample.

V drops 2 bases and J drops 5 bases, leaving 12 bases in between. The CDR3, from cysteine to phenylalanine, totals 13 residues. The retained sequence is limited to the CDR3, 39 bases, with the frame set at the first base. Based on the germline V gene (reference sequence), the CDR1 and CDR2 sequences are GTSNPN and SVGIG. General findings and caveats noted by the study authors: Clinical and demographic metadata were provided uncurated, with the amount varying by source and participant.

Material: PBMCs or T cells enriched from blood (not recorded which). The chain uses TRBV30 and TRBJ2-5; perhaps TRBD2 is the D gene, with 5 bases matching. This clonotype was obtained from a woman aged 45-60 years who had recovered from COVID-19. The nucleotide sequence reads TGTGCCTGGAGTACACGTACGGGGGAGACCCAGTACTTC. Translated, it reads CAWSTRTGETQYF.